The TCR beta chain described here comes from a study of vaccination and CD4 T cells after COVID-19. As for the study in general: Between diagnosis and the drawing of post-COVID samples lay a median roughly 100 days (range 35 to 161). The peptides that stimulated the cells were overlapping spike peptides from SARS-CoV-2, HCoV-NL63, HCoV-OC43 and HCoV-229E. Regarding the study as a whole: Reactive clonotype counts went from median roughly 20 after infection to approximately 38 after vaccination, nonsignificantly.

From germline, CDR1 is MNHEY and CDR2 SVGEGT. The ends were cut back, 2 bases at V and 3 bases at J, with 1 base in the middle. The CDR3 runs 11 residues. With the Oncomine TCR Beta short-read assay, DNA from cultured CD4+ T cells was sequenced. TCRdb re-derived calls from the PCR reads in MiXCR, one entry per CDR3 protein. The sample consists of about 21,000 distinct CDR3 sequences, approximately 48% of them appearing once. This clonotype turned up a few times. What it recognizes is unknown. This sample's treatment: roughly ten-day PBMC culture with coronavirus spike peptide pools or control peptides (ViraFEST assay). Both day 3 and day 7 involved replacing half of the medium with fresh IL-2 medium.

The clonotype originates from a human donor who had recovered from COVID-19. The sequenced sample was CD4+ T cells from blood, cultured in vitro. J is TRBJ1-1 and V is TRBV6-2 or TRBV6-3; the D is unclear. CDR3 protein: CASSYDTEAFF. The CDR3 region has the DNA TGTGCCAGCAGTTACGACACTGAAGCTTTCTTT.